These 5 T cell receptor beta chains came from one sample sequenced in a study of shared clonotypes between healthy human individuals. Profiled with immunoSEQ multiplex PCR; TCRdb holds only in-frame clones, not every one. Of under 80,000 clones listed, 60% to 65% were seen once; the top ten hold roughly half. The sample comprised memory CD8+ T cells sorted from blood. The subset was: CD45RO+ cells pooled with CCR7-negative TemRA cells. All receptors come from a man aged 30 to 45 in good health.

This rearrangement joins TRBV6-1 to TRBJ1-5; 8 nucleotides line up with TRBD1. J lost 5 bases, V lost 6 bases, and 3 bases had no gene match. The CDR3 consists of 13 residues. CDR1 is MNHNS and CDR2 is SASEGT in the germline V gene. CDR3 loop: CASSDRGHQPQHF. The CDR3 DNA reads TGTGCCAGCAGCGACAGGGGCCATCAGCCCCAGCATTTT.

This clone has a single count. The chain couples TRBV5-5 to TRBJ1-3; D remains ambiguous. Deletions cut 0 bases from V and 5 bases from J, with 6 bases between. The CDR3 covers 13 residues. Germline CDR1 SGHKS, CDR2 YYEKEE (reference sequence). The CDR3 DNA sequence: TGTGCCAGCAGCTTGGGACCTCGAAACACCATATATTTT. Its protein product is CASSLGPRNTIYF.

The J gene is TRBJ2-7, the V gene TRBV28; 13 positions agree with TRBD2. Germline CDR1 and CDR2: MDHEN and SYDVKM. The CDR3 loop spans 14 amino acids. V trimming: 5 bases; J trimming: 4 bases; junction bases outside the gene matches: 2. In DNA, the CDR3 is TGTGCCAGCAGTACACTAGCGGGAGGGTACGAGCAGTACTTC. Encoded protein: CASSTLAGGYEQYF.

Regarding this clone: This sample also contains other DNA sequences that code for the same CDR3. The chain links TRBV7-8 to TRBJ2-1; possibly TRBD1 or TRBD2 for D (5 bases each). This CDR3 contains 15 residues. V dropped 5 bases and J dropped 0 bases, with 11 bases sitting between them. Germline CDR1 SGHVS, CDR2 FQNEAQ. The CDR3 loop is CASSQGPSSYNEQFF. CDR3 nucleotides: TGTGCCAGCAGCCAGGGACCGAGCTCCTACAATGAGCAGTTCTTC.

This rearrangement joins TRBV10-3 to TRBJ2-3; a weak D match, TRBD2 (5 bases). This CDR3 is 15 amino acids long. V was pared by 7 bases and J by 0 bases, with 14 bases between. Germline values: CDR1 ENHRY, CDR2 SYGVKD. The CDR3 spells CAINLLAGSTDTQYF. CDR3 DNA sequence: TGTGCCATCAACCTTCTGGCGGGTAGCACAGATACGCAGTATTTT.